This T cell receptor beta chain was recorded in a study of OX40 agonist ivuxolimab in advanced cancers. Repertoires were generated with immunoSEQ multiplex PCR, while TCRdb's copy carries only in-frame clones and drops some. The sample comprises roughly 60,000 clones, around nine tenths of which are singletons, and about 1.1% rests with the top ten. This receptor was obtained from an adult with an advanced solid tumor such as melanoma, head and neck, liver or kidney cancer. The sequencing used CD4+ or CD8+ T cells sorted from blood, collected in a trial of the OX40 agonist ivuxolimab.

CDR3 loop: CASSTGRGSNTEAFF. CDR3 coding DNA: TGTGCCAGCAGCACAGGGCGGGGTTCGAACACTGAAGCTTTCTTT. The V call is TRBV11-2, the J call TRBJ1-1; weak D call: TRBD1 (6 bases). This CDR3 has 15 residues. CDR1 is SGHAT, CDR2 FQNNGV, per germline. The V end lost 5 bases, the J end lost 1 base, and 14 bases lay between the germline ends.